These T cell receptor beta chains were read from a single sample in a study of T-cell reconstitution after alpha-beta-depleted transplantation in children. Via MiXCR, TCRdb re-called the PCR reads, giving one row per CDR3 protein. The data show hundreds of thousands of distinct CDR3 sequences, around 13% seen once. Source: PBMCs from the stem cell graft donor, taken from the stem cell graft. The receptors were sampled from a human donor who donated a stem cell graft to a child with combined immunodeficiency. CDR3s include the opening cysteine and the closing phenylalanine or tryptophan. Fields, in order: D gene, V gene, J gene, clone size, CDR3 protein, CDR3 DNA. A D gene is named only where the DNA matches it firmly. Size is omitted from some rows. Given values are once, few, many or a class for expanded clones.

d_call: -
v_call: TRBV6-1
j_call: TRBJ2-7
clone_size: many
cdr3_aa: CASRPGLINYEQYF
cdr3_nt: TGTGCCAGCAGACCGGGACTGATAAATTACGAGCAGTACTTC

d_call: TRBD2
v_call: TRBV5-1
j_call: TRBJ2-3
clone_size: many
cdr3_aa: CASSLANSGGTDTQYF
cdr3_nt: TGCGCCAGCAGCTTGGCAAATAGCGGGGGCACAGATACGCAGTATTTT

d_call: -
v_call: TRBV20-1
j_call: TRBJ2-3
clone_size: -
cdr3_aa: CSAIISGGAYGVGQYF
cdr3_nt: TGCAGTGCTATAATTTCAGGGGGGGCCTATGGAGTGGGGCAGTATTTT

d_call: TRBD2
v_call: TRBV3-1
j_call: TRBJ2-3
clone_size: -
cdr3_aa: CASSPREGSGRAGADTQYF
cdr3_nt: TGTGCCAGCAGCCCCAGGGAGGGTAGCGGGAGGGCCGGCGCAGATACGCAGTATTTT

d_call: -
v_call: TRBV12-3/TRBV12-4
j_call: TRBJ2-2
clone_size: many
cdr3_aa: CASSFGGATGELFF
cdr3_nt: TGTGCCAGCAGTTTCGGAGGGGCCACCGGGGAGCTGTTTTTT

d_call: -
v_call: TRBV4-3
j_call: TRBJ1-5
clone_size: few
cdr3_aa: CASSQYIPGEWQGSSNQPQHF
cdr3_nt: TGCGCCAGCAGCCAATATATCCCCGGGGAATGGCAGGGGTCGAGCAATCAGCCCCAGCATTTT

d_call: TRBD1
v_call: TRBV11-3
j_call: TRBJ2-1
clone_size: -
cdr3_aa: CASSHRDRGQNEQFF
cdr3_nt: TGTGCCAGCAGCCACCGGGACAGGGGGCAGAATGAGCAGTTCTTC

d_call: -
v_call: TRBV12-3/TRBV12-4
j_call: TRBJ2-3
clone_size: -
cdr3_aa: CASSTTRQYTDTQYF
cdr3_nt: TGTGCCAGCAGCACTACCCGGCAGTACACAGATACGCAGTATTTT

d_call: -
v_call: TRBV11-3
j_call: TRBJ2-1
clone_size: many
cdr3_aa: CASSLDRNEQFF
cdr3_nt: TGTGCCAGCAGCTTAGACCGTAATGAGCAGTTCTTC

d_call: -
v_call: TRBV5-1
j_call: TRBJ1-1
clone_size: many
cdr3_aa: CASSLGAANTEAFF
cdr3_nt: TGCGCCAGCAGCTTGGGCGCGGCAAACACTGAAGCTTTCTTT

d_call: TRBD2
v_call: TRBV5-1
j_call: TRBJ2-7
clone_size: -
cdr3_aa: CASSFASGAYEQYF
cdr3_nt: TGCGCCAGCAGCTTCGCTAGCGGAGCCTACGAGCAGTACTTC

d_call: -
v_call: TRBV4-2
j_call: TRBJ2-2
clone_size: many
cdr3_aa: CASSQGVDSENTGELFF
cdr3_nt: TGTGCCAGCAGCCAAGGAGTCGACAGCGAGAACACCGGGGAGCTGTTTTTT

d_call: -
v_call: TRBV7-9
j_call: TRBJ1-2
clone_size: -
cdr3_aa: CASSLNTRKSYGYTF
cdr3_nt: TGTGCCAGCAGCTTAAACACGAGGAAGAGTTATGGCTACACCTTC

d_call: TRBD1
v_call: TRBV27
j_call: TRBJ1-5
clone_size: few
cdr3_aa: CASSSGQGYQPQHF
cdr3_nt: TGTGCCAGCAGTTCCGGACAGGGCTATCAGCCCCAGCATTTT

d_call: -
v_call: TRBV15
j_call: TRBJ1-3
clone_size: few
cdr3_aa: CATSRGPRGKLNTIYF
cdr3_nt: TGTGCCACCAGCAGAGGCCCAAGGGGCAAACTTAACACCATATATTTT

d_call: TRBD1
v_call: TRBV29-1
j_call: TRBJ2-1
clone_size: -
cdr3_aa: CSVERGQGEVHEQFF
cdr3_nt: TGCAGCGTTGAACGGGGACAGGGCGAGGTCCATGAGCAGTTCTTC

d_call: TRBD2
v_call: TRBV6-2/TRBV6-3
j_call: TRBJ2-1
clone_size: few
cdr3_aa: CASSYSRGRVYNEQFF
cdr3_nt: TGTGCCAGCAGTTACTCCCGCGGGAGGGTTTACAATGAGCAGTTCTTC

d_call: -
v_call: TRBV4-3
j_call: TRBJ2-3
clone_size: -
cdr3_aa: CASSQDLDPRAGDTQYF
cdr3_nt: TGCGCCAGCAGCCAAGATTTAGACCCCAGGGCTGGAGATACGCAGTATTTT

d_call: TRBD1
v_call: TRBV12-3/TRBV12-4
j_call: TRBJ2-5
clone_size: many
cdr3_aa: CASRSLRDREETQYF
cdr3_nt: TGTGCCAGCAGGAGCCTCCGGGACAGGGAAGAGACCCAGTACTTC

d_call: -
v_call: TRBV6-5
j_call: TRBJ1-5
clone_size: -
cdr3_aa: CASSYLRQLNNQPQHF
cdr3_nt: TGTGCCAGCAGTTACTTGCGGCAGCTTAATAATCAGCCCCAGCATTTT

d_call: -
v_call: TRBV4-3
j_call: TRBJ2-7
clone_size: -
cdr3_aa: CASSQVPSYEQYF
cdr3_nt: TGCGCCAGCAGCCAAGTCCCCAGCTACGAGCAGTACTTC

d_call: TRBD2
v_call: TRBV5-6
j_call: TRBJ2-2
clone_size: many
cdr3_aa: CASSLGTSVETGELFF
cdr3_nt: TGTGCCAGCAGCTTGGGGACTAGCGTAGAAACCGGGGAGCTGTTTTTT

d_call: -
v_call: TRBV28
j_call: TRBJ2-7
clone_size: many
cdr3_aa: CASSRGTPIPYEQYF
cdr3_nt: TGTGCCAGCAGTAGGGGGACACCGATTCCCTACGAGCAGTACTTC

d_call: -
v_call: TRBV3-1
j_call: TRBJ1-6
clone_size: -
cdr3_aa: CASSSRWSYNSPLHF
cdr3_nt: TGTGCCAGCAGCAGCCGGTGGTCCTATAATTCACCCCTCCACTTT

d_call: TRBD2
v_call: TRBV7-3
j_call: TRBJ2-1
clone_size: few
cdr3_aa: CASSLTGLTLSSYNEQFF
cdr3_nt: TGTGCCAGCAGCTTAACGGGACTAACCTTGAGCTCCTACAATGAGCAGTTCTTC

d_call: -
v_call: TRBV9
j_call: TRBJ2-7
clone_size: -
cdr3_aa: CASSVLPGGAYEQYF
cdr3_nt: TGTGCCAGCAGCGTACTCCCAGGGGGGGCCTACGAGCAGTACTTC

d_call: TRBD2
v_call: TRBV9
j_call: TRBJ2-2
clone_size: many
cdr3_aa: CASSVGEGPTGELFF
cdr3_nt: TGTGCCAGCAGCGTAGGGGAGGGACCTACCGGGGAGCTGTTTTTT

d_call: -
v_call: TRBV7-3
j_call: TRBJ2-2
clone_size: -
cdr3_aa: CASSLRSGASNTGELFF
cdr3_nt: TGTGCCAGCAGCCTGCGGTCGGGAGCTTCGAACACCGGGGAGCTGTTTTTT

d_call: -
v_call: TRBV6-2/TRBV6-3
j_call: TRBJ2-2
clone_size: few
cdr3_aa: CASSYDLITERSNTGELFF
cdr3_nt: TGTGCCAGCAGTTACGACCTGATTACTGAGCGGTCGAACACCGGGGAGCTGTTTTTT

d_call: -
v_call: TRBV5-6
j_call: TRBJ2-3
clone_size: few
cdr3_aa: CASSIGGTSTDTQYF
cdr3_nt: TGTGCCAGCAGCATAGGCGGGACTAGCACAGATACGCAGTATTTT

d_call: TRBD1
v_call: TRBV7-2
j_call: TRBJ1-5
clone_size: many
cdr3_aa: CASSSGTGYQPQHF
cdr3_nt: TGTGCCAGCAGTTCCGGGACAGGGTATCAGCCCCAGCATTTT

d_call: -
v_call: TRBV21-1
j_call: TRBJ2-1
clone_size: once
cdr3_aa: CASSEATNEQFF
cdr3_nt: TGTGCCAGCAGCGAAGCTACCAATGAGCAGTTCTTC

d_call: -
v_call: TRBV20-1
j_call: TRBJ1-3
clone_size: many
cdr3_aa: CSAKGHLSGNTIYF
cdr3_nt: TGCAGTGCTAAGGGACATCTCTCTGGAAACACCATATATTTT

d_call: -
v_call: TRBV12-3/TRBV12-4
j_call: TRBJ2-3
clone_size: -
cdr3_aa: CASNRDYSDTQYF
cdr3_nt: TGTGCCAGCAACCGGGATTATTCAGATACGCAGTATTTT

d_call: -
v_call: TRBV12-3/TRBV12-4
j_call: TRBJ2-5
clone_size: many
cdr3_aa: CASSLDGGETQYF
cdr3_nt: TGTGCCAGCAGTTTAGACGGGGGAGAGACCCAGTACTTC

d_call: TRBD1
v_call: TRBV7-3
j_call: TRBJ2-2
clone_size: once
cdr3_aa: CASSLGGQGNLPPAGELFF
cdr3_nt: TGTGCCAGCAGCTTGGGGGGACAGGGAAATTTGCCCCCGGCCGGGGAGCTGTTTTTT

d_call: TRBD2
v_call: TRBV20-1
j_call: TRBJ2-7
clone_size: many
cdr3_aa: CSVIGLAGSEQYF
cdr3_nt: TGCAGTGTAATAGGACTAGCGGGATCCGAGCAGTACTTC

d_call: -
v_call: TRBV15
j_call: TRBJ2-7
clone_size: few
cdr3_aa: CATGIGITYEQYF
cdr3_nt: TGTGCCACCGGGATCGGCATAACCTACGAGCAGTACTTC

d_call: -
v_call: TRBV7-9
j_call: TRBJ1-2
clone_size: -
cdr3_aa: CASSFEPGGYTF
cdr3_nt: TGTGCCAGCAGCTTTGAACCGGGAGGCTACACCTTC

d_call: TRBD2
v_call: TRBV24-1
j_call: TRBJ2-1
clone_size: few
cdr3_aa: CATSSAGAWNEQFF
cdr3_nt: TGTGCCACCAGTTCCGCGGGAGCCTGGAATGAGCAGTTCTTC

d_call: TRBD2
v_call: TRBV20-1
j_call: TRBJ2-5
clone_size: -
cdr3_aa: CSARDWLAGGPQETQYF
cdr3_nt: TGCAGTGCTAGAGATTGGCTAGCGGGAGGGCCGCAGGAGACCCAGTACTTC

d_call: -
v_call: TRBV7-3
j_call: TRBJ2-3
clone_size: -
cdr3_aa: CASSSEGADTQYF
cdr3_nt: TGTGCCAGCAGCTCCGAGGGAGCAGATACGCAGTATTTT

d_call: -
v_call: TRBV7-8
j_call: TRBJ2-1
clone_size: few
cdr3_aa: CASSRDGSGSYNEQFF
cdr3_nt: TGTGCCAGCAGCCGGGACGGAAGCGGCTCCTACAATGAGCAGTTCTTC

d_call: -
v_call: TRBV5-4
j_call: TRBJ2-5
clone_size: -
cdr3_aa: CASSLDVQETQYF
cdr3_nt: TGTGCCAGCAGCTTGGACGTACAAGAGACCCAGTACTTC

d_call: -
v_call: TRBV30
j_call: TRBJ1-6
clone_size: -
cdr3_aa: CAWSVVQGGGNSPLHF
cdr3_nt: TGTGCCTGGAGTGTGGTACAGGGAGGAGGTAATTCACCCCTCCACTTT

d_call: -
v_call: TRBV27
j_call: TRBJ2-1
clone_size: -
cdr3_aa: CASGESSYNEQFF
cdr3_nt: TGTGCCAGTGGAGAGAGCTCCTACAATGAGCAGTTCTTC

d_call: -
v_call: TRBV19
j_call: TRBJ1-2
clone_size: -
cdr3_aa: CASSSVANYGYTF
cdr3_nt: TGTGCCAGTAGCTCGGTCGCCAACTATGGCTACACCTTC

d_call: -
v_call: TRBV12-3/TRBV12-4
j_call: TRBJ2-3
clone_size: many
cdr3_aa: CASSFRQGGDTQYF
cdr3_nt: TGTGCCAGCAGTTTTAGGCAGGGGGGTGATACGCAGTATTTT

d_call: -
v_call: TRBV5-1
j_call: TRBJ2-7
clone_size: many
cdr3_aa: CASSSGQSYEQYF
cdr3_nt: TGCGCCAGCAGCTCTGGACAGAGCTACGAGCAGTACTTC

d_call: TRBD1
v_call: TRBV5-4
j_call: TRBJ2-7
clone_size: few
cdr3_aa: CASSRLGQGTYEQYF
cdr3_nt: TGTGCCAGCAGCCGACTGGGACAGGGAACCTACGAGCAGTACTTC

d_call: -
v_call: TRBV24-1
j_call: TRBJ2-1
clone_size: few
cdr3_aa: CATSDPYRTPRASYNEQFF
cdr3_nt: TGTGCCACCAGTGATCCCTACCGGACCCCACGGGCCTCCTACAATGAGCAGTTCTTC

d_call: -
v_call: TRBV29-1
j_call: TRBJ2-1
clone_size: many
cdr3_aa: CSGTVRANEQFF
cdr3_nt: TGCAGCGGGACGGTTCGCGCCAATGAGCAGTTCTTC

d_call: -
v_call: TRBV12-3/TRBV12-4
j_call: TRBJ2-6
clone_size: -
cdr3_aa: CASSALFGANVLTF
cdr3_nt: TGTGCCAGCAGTGCTCTGTTTGGGGCCAACGTCCTGACTTTC